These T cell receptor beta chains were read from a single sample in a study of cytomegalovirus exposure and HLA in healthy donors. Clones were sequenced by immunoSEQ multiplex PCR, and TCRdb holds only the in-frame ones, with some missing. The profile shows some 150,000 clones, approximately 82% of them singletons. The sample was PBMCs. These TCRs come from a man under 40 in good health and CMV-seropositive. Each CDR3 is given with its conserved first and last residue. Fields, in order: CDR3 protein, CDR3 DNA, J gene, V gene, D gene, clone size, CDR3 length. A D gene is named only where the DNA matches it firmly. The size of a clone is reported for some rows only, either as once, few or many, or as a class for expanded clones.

CDR3 protein: CASSSRVLAATGNTIYF
CDR3 DNA: TGTGCCAGCAGCTCCAGGGTACTTGCGGCTACTGGAAACACCATATATTTT
J gene: TRBJ1-3
V gene: TRBV7-9
D gene: NA
clone size: NA
CDR3 length: 17

CDR3 protein: CASSIGASGGLQETQYF
CDR3 DNA: TGTGCCAGTAGTATAGGAGCTAGCGGGGGCCTCCAAGAGACCCAGTACTTC
J gene: TRBJ2-5
V gene: TRBV19
D gene: TRBD2
clone size: NA
CDR3 length: 17

CDR3 protein: CASSEARGQGSSGYTF
CDR3 DNA: TGTGCCAGCAGTGAAGCGAGGGGACAGGGATCGAGTGGCTACACCTTC
J gene: TRBJ1-2
V gene: TRBV2
D gene: TRBD1
clone size: NA
CDR3 length: 16

CDR3 protein: CASSFGRDTGELFF
CDR3 DNA: TGTGCCAGCAGCTTTGGCAGGGACACCGGGGAGCTGTTTTTT
J gene: TRBJ2-2
V gene: TRBV11-1
D gene: NA
clone size: NA
CDR3 length: 14

CDR3 protein: CASSPQLTGDEAFF
CDR3 DNA: TGTGCCAGCAGCCCTCAACTTACAGGGGATGAAGCTTTCTTT
J gene: TRBJ1-1
V gene: TRBV28
D gene: TRBD1
clone size: once
CDR3 length: 14

CDR3 protein: CASSSPITGTQETQYF
CDR3 DNA: TGTGCCAGCAGCTCGCCAATAACGGGGACTCAAGAGACCCAGTACTTC
J gene: TRBJ2-5
V gene: TRBV5-6
D gene: NA
clone size: NA
CDR3 length: 16

CDR3 protein: CASSLGRPRTSGSLYEQYF
CDR3 DNA: TGTGCCAGCAGCTTAGGACGGCCCAGGACTAGCGGGAGTTTATACGAGCAGTACTTC
J gene: TRBJ2-7
V gene: TRBV7-6
D gene: TRBD2
clone size: NA
CDR3 length: 19

CDR3 protein: CSVEGGGRRYTEAFF
CDR3 DNA: TGCAGCGTTGAAGGGGGCGGCAGAAGGTACACTGAAGCTTTCTTT
J gene: TRBJ1-1
V gene: TRBV29-1
D gene: NA
clone size: NA
CDR3 length: 15

CDR3 protein: CASSHPSGRPDTQYF
CDR3 DNA: TGCGCCAGCAGCCACCCTAGCGGGAGGCCAGATACGCAGTATTTT
J gene: TRBJ2-3
V gene: TRBV4-1
D gene: TRBD2
clone size: NA
CDR3 length: 15

CDR3 protein: CASSLGTGGTGNTIYF
CDR3 DNA: TGCGCCAGCAGCTTGGGGACAGGGGGAACGGGAAACACCATATATTTT
J gene: TRBJ1-3
V gene: TRBV5-1
D gene: TRBD1
clone size: NA
CDR3 length: 16

CDR3 protein: CASSSGIRSEAFF
CDR3 DNA: TGTGCCAGCAGCTCAGGTATACGTTCTGAAGCTTTCTTT
J gene: TRBJ1-1
V gene: TRBV9
D gene: NA
clone size: NA
CDR3 length: 13

CDR3 protein: CATSLMTGYNEQLF
CDR3 DNA: TGTGCCACCAGCCTCATGACAGGGTACAATGAGCAGCTCTTC
J gene: TRBJ2-1
V gene: TRBV15
D gene: TRBD1
clone size: NA
CDR3 length: 14

CDR3 protein: CASTFTDMDQPQHF
CDR3 DNA: TGTGCCAGTACCTTTACGGACATGGATCAGCCCCAGCATTTT
J gene: TRBJ1-5
V gene: TRBV19
D gene: NA
clone size: few
CDR3 length: 14

CDR3 protein: CASWGELAGGKQFF
CDR3 DNA: TGTGCCAGCTGGGGTGAACTAGCGGGGGGAAAGCAGTTCTTC
J gene: TRBJ2-1
V gene: TRBV28
D gene: TRBD2
clone size: NA
CDR3 length: 14

CDR3 protein: CASSYSGQSARALHF
CDR3 DNA: TGTGCCAGCAGTTACTCTGGACAGTCCGCCCGGGCCCTCCACTTT
J gene: TRBJ1-6
V gene: TRBV6-5
D gene: NA
clone size: NA
CDR3 length: 15

CDR3 protein: CASSHASGASYEQYF
CDR3 DNA: TGTGCCAGCAGCCATGCTAGCGGGGCGTCCTACGAGCAGTACTTC
J gene: TRBJ2-7
V gene: TRBV4-2
D gene: TRBD2
clone size: few
CDR3 length: 15

CDR3 protein: CAITPEINYGYTF
CDR3 DNA: TGTGCCATCACTCCGGAGATTAACTATGGCTACACCTTC
J gene: TRBJ1-2
V gene: TRBV10-3
D gene: NA
clone size: NA
CDR3 length: 13

CDR3 protein: CASSDRLAGGRNIQYF
CDR3 DNA: TGTGCCAGCAGTGACCGACTAGCGGGAGGGAGAAACATTCAGTACTTC
J gene: TRBJ2-4
V gene: TRBV25-1
D gene: TRBD2
clone size: NA
CDR3 length: 16

CDR3 protein: CASSLGQGATSYEQYF
CDR3 DNA: TGTGCCAGCAGTTTGGGACAGGGGGCTACTTCCTACGAGCAGTACTTC
J gene: TRBJ2-7
V gene: TRBV28
D gene: TRBD1
clone size: NA
CDR3 length: 16

CDR3 protein: CASSQDTSAYTDTQYF
CDR3 DNA: TGCGCCAGCAGCCAAGATACTAGCGCTTACACAGATACGCAGTATTTT
J gene: TRBJ2-3
V gene: TRBV4-1
D gene: TRBD2
clone size: NA
CDR3 length: 16

CDR3 protein: CASSDPTGSYEQYF
CDR3 DNA: TGCGCCAGCAGCGATCCGACGGGCTCCTACGAGCAGTACTTC
J gene: TRBJ2-7
V gene: TRBV5-1
D gene: NA
clone size: few
CDR3 length: 14

CDR3 protein: CASSHLEPVLTEAFF
CDR3 DNA: TGCGCCAGCAGCCATTTAGAGCCGGTACTCACTGAAGCTTTCTTT
J gene: TRBJ1-1
V gene: TRBV4-1
D gene: NA
clone size: NA
CDR3 length: 15

CDR3 protein: CASSARGQADTQYF
CDR3 DNA: TGTGCCAGCAGCGCAAGGGGCCAGGCCGATACGCAGTATTTT
J gene: TRBJ2-3
V gene: TRBV9
D gene: NA
clone size: NA
CDR3 length: 14

CDR3 protein: CASSLPVANTGELFF
CDR3 DNA: TGCGCCAGCAGCCTGCCGGTGGCGAACACCGGGGAGCTGTTTTTT
J gene: TRBJ2-2
V gene: TRBV5-1
D gene: NA
clone size: NA
CDR3 length: 15

CDR3 protein: CASSPGGGGGNEQYF
CDR3 DNA: TGTGCCAGCAGTCCCGGAGGAGGGGGGGGTAACGAGCAGTACTTC
J gene: TRBJ2-7
V gene: TRBV28
D gene: NA
clone size: NA
CDR3 length: 15

CDR3 protein: CASSLVGTGEEGEQYF
CDR3 DNA: TGTGCCAGCAGCTTAGTCGGGACAGGGGAAGAGGGCGAGCAGTACTTC
J gene: TRBJ2-7
V gene: TRBV13
D gene: TRBD1
clone size: NA
CDR3 length: 16

CDR3 protein: CASSFTGTSGRSEQFF
CDR3 DNA: TGCGCCAGCAGCTTCACCGGGACTAGCGGGAGAAGTGAGCAGTTCTTC
J gene: TRBJ2-1
V gene: TRBV4-1
D gene: TRBD2
clone size: NA
CDR3 length: 16

CDR3 protein: CASSLGRVVGAGNTIYF
CDR3 DNA: TGTGCCAGCAGCTTAGGACGGGTAGTGGGAGCTGGAAACACCATATATTTT
J gene: TRBJ1-3
V gene: TRBV7-8
D gene: NA
clone size: NA
CDR3 length: 17

CDR3 protein: CASQTGVGNPSGANVLTF
CDR3 DNA: TGTGCCAGCCAGACAGGGGTAGGCAACCCCTCTGGGGCCAACGTCCTGACTTTC
J gene: TRBJ2-6
V gene: TRBV2
D gene: TRBD1
clone size: NA
CDR3 length: 18

CDR3 protein: CATSRDGFPRSTEAFF
CDR3 DNA: TGTGCCACCAGCAGGGATGGGTTCCCACGGAGCACTGAAGCTTTCTTT
J gene: TRBJ1-1
V gene: TRBV15
D gene: NA
clone size: few
CDR3 length: 16

CDR3 protein: CSVVEGNQETQYF
CDR3 DNA: TGCAGCGTTGTTGAGGGAAACCAAGAGACCCAGTACTTC
J gene: TRBJ2-5
V gene: TRBV29-1
D gene: NA
clone size: NA
CDR3 length: 13

CDR3 protein: CASSAGTAGTDTQYF
CDR3 DNA: TGCGCCAGCAGCGCCGGGACTGCGGGAACAGATACGCAGTATTTT
J gene: TRBJ2-3
V gene: TRBV5-1
D gene: NA
clone size: NA
CDR3 length: 15

CDR3 protein: CASSVPDRGGETQYF
CDR3 DNA: TGTGCCAGCAGCGTACCGGACAGGGGAGGCGAGACCCAGTACTTC
J gene: TRBJ2-5
V gene: TRBV7-9
D gene: TRBD1
clone size: NA
CDR3 length: 15

CDR3 protein: CASSQETQAAATREKLFF
CDR3 DNA: TGTGCCAGCAGCCAAGAAACGCAGGCTGCCGCAACCCGTGAAAAACTGTTTTTT
J gene: TRBJ1-4
V gene: TRBV4-2
D gene: NA
clone size: once
CDR3 length: 18

CDR3 protein: CASSLARTSKQELTGYTF
CDR3 DNA: TGTGCCAGCAGCTTAGCCCGTACATCGAAACAGGAGTTAACTGGCTACACCTTC
J gene: TRBJ1-2
V gene: TRBV7-9
D gene: NA
clone size: NA
CDR3 length: 18

CDR3 protein: CASLTRVSPYEQYF
CDR3 DNA: TGTGCCAGCCTCACCCGGGTTAGTCCTTACGAGCAGTACTTC
J gene: TRBJ2-7
V gene: TRBV28
D gene: NA
clone size: NA
CDR3 length: 14

CDR3 protein: CASSELGLAGANTGELFF
CDR3 DNA: TGTGCCAGCAGTGAGTTGGGACTAGCGGGAGCGAACACCGGGGAGCTGTTTTTT
J gene: TRBJ2-2
V gene: TRBV2
D gene: TRBD2
clone size: few
CDR3 length: 18

CDR3 protein: CASSSGDSTISGYTF
CDR3 DNA: TGTGCCAGCAGCTCCGGGGACAGCACCATCTCGGGCTACACCTTC
J gene: TRBJ1-2
V gene: TRBV7-4
D gene: TRBD1
clone size: NA
CDR3 length: 15

CDR3 protein: CASRQGADEAFF
CDR3 DNA: TGTGCCAGCCGACAGGGGGCAGATGAAGCTTTCTTT
J gene: TRBJ1-1
V gene: TRBV6-6
D gene: TRBD1
clone size: few
CDR3 length: 12

CDR3 protein: CASTSGGSAYNEQFF
CDR3 DNA: TGCGCCAGCACGTCGGGGGGCAGCGCCTACAATGAGCAGTTCTTC
J gene: TRBJ2-1
V gene: TRBV5-1
D gene: NA
clone size: few
CDR3 length: 15

CDR3 protein: CASSVFKGDSPLHF
CDR3 DNA: TGTGCCAGCAGTGTATTTAAAGGGGATTCACCCCTCCACTTT
J gene: TRBJ1-6
V gene: TRBV2
D gene: NA
clone size: NA
CDR3 length: 14

CDR3 protein: CASSIITGTSYEQYF
CDR3 DNA: TGTGCCAGCAGCATAATAACCGGGACTAGCTACGAGCAGTACTTC
J gene: TRBJ2-7
V gene: TRBV21-1
D gene: NA
clone size: NA
CDR3 length: 15

CDR3 protein: CASSLVGGRGTQYF
CDR3 DNA: TGTGCCAGCTCATTAGTAGGGGGAAGAGGGACCCAGTACTTC
J gene: TRBJ2-5
V gene: TRBV2
D gene: NA
clone size: NA
CDR3 length: 14

CDR3 protein: CAWTPGLAGGEQYF
CDR3 DNA: TGTGCCTGGACTCCGGGACTAGCGGGGGGGGAGCAGTACTTC
J gene: TRBJ2-7
V gene: TRBV30
D gene: TRBD2
clone size: NA
CDR3 length: 14

CDR3 protein: CASSLWTSGTDTQYF
CDR3 DNA: TGTGCCAGCAGTCTTTGGACTAGCGGCACAGATACGCAGTATTTT
J gene: TRBJ2-3
V gene: TRBV6-5
D gene: TRBD2
clone size: NA
CDR3 length: 15

CDR3 protein: CSVWADQGETQYF
CDR3 DNA: TGCAGCGTTTGGGCGGATCAGGGGGAGACCCAGTACTTC
J gene: TRBJ2-5
V gene: TRBV29-1
D gene: NA
clone size: NA
CDR3 length: 13

CDR3 protein: CASTPLMGTAGNTIYF
CDR3 DNA: TGTGCCAGTACCCCACTGATGGGGACTGCTGGAAACACCATATATTTT
J gene: TRBJ1-3
V gene: TRBV19
D gene: NA
clone size: few
CDR3 length: 16

CDR3 protein: CASSLGGWNSPLHF
CDR3 DNA: TGTGCCAGCAGCCTCGGGGGGTGGAATTCACCCCTCCACTTT
J gene: TRBJ1-6
V gene: TRBV27
D gene: NA
clone size: NA
CDR3 length: 14

CDR3 protein: CASRSGPSTDTQYF
CDR3 DNA: TGTGCCAGCAGGAGCGGACCTAGCACAGATACGCAGTATTTT
J gene: TRBJ2-3
V gene: TRBV6-6
D gene: NA
clone size: NA
CDR3 length: 14

CDR3 protein: CASSPKTGNSNQPQHF
CDR3 DNA: TGTGCCAGCTCACCAAAGACGGGAAATAGCAATCAGCCCCAGCATTTT
J gene: TRBJ1-5
V gene: TRBV18
D gene: NA
clone size: NA
CDR3 length: 16

CDR3 protein: CASSPTVVRNEKLFF
CDR3 DNA: TGTGCCAGCTCACCCACAGTGGTTAGGAATGAAAAACTGTTTTTT
J gene: TRBJ1-4
V gene: TRBV18
D gene: NA
clone size: NA
CDR3 length: 15

CDR3 protein: CASATGFGDTQYF
CDR3 DNA: TGTGCCAGCGCAACAGGTTTTGGGGATACGCAGTATTTT
J gene: TRBJ2-3
V gene: TRBV2
D gene: NA
clone size: NA
CDR3 length: 13